The 9 T cell receptor beta chains presented below share a single source sample, sequenced in a study of cytomegalovirus exposure and HLA in healthy donors. The PCR employed 60 Vbeta primers together with 13 Jbeta primers. Sequencing used immunoSEQ multiplex PCR; TCRdb keeps in-frame clones, though not all of them. The sample includes roughly 130,000 clones, 79% of them seen just once. The sample comprised PBMCs. The receptors were gathered from a man younger than 35 in good health and CMV-seronegative.

This clone has a handful of counts. The chain has TRBV7-8 and TRBJ2-7; 7 bases map to TRBD2. Germline V gene sequence: CDR1 SGHVS, CDR2 FQNEAQ. CDR3 length: 13 residues. V was clipped by 5 bases and J by 4 bases; unmatched bases: 5. CDR3 DNA: TGTGCCAGCAGCCGCGGGAGCTGGTACGAGCAGTACGTC. Translated, it gives CASSRGSWYEQYV.

Only a few counts were recorded for this clone. This sequence joins TRBV4-1 and TRBJ2-1, with D perhaps TRBD1 (6 bases). The CDR3 sequence is 15 residues long. The V gene lost 5 bases and the J gene lost 7 bases, with 18 bases spanning the gap. Germline V gene sequence: CDR1 MGHRA, CDR2 YSYEKL. This chain's CDR3 is CASSEGQGFGNEQFF. The CDR3 nucleotides read TGCGCCAGCAGCGAAGGCCAGGGGTTTGGAAATGAGCAGTTCTTC.

This clone was picked up one time. The chain links TRBV19 to TRBJ2-3; 7 bases agree with TRBD2. J gave up 2 bases and V 6 bases, and 5 bases lay outside the gene matches. CDR1 is LNHDA, CDR2 SQIVND, per germline (reference sequence). The CDR3 covers 14 residues. The CDR3 nucleotides are TGTGCCAGTAGGTCGGGGAGGGCCACAGATACGCAGTATTTT. It encodes CASRSGRATDTQYF.

This clone was recorded only once. The chain links TRBV29-1 to TRBJ1-1; D may be TRBD1 (6 bases). CDR3 length: 13 residues. The V and J ends lost 6 bases and 0 bases respectively, with 11 bases between them. The germline CDR1 and CDR2 sequences are SQVTM and ANQGSEA. The CDR3 DNA sequence: TGCAGCGTCGACGGACAGATGAACACTGAAGCTTTCTTT. It specifies CSVDGQMNTEAFF.

V and J are TRBV4-3 and TRBJ2-7; 9 bases are a match to TRBD1. Losses at the gene ends were 0 bases for V and 5 bases for J; bases not matched to a gene: 8. The CDR3 spans 16 residues. The germline V gene has CDR1 LGHNA and CDR2 YSLEER. CDR3 amino acids: CASSQEGTGTSHEQYF. The CDR3 bases are TGCGCCAGCAGCCAAGAGGGGACAGGGACGAGCCACGAGCAGTACTTC.

The chain links TRBV29-1 to TRBJ2-3, with 8 bases fitting TRBD2. V lost 6 bases and J lost 6; bases outside the gene matches: 11. The CDR3 covers 14 residues. Germline assignment: CDR1 SQVTM and CDR2 ANQGSEA. CDR3 DNA: TGCAGCGTCCAACTAGCGGTCACATTCGATACGCAGTATTTT. This sequence encodes CSVQLAVTFDTQYF.

The J gene is TRBJ2-5, the V gene TRBV11-2; 7 nucleotides match TRBD2. TRBJ2-7 matches the DNA end more closely, so the J call is doubtful. The CDR3 is made up of 14 amino acids. CDR1 and CDR2 (germline): SGHAT, FQNNGV. The DNA for the CDR3 is TGTGCCAGCAGCTTAGAGCGGGAGTGGGACGAGCAGTACTTC. Protein product: CASSLEREWDEQYF.

The V gene is TRBV28, the J gene TRBJ1-5; a possible D gene is TRBD1 (6 bases). The CDR3 totals 16 residues. The V and J ends lost 5 bases and 0 bases respectively, with 14 bases between them. Germline-derived CDR1 and CDR2 are MDHEN and SYDVKM. The CDR3 region has the DNA TGTGCCAGCAGTCTGGACAGCCGGGGTAGCAATCAGCCCCAGCATTTT. This sequence encodes CASSLDSRGSNQPQHF.

This clone was detected once. The chain is built from TRBV4-3 and TRBJ2-7, with 9 bases identical to TRBD2. Germline values: CDR1 LGHNA, CDR2 YSLEER. This CDR3 comprises 15 residues. With V trimmed by 7 bases and J by 4 bases, 11 bases remained unmatched. This CDR3 reads CASTLGASGTYEQYF. The CDR3 bases are TGCGCCAGCACCCTGGGGGCTAGCGGGACTTACGAGCAGTACTTC.